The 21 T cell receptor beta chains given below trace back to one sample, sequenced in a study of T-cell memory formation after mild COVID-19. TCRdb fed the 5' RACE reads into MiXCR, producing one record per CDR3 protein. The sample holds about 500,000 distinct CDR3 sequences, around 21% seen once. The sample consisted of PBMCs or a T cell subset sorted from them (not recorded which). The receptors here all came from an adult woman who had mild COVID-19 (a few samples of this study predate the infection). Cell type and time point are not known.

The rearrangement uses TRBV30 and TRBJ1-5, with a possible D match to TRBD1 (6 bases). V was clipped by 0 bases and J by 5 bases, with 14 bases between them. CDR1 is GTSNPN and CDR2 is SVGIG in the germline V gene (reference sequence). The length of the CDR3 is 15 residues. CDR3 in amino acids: CAWSVAGARYQPQHF. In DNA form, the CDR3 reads TGTGCCTGGAGTGTCGCAGGGGCCAGATATCAGCCCCAGCATTTT.

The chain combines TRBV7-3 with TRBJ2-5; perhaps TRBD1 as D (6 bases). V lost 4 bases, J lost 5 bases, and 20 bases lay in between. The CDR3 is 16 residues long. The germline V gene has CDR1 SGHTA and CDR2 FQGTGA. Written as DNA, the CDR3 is TGTGCCAGCAGCTCAAATATGGGACACGCGGTCGAGACCCAGTACTTC. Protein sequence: CASSSNMGHAVETQYF.

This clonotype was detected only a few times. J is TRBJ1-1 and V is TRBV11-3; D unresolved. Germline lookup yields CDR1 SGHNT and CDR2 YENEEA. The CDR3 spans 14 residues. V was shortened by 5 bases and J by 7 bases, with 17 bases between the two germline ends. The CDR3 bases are TGTGCCAGCAGCCCACCCCCCCCGACGGGTGAAGCTTTCTTT. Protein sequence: CASSPPPPTGEAFF.

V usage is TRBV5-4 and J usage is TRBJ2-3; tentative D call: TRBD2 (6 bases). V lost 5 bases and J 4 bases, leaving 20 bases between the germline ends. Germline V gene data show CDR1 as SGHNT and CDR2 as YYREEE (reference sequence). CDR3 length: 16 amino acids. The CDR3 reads CASSRGGLEGADTQYF. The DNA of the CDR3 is TGTGCCAGCAGTCGGGGAGGTCTGGAGGGTGCAGATACGCAGTATTTT.

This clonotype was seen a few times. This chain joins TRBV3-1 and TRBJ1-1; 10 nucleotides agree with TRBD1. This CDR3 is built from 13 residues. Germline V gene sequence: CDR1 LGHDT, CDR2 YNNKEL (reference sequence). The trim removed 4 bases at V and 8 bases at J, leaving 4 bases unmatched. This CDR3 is CASSRTGGAEAFF. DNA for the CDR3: TGTGCCAGCAGCCGGACAGGGGGAGCCGAAGCTTTCTTT.

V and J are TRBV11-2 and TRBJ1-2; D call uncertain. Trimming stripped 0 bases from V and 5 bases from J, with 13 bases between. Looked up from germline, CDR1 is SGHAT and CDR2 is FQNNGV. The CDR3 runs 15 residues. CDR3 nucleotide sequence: TGTGCCAGCAGCTTAGAGTTAGGTGGGTCGTATGGCTACACCTTC. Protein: CASSLELGGSYGYTF.

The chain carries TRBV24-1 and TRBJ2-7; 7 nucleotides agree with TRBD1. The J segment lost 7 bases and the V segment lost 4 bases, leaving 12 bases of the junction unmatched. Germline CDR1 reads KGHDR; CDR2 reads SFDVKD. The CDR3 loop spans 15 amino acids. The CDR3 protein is CATSDTGTEAREQYF. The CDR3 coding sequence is TGTGCCACCAGTGACACCGGGACAGAGGCGAGGGAGCAGTACTTC.

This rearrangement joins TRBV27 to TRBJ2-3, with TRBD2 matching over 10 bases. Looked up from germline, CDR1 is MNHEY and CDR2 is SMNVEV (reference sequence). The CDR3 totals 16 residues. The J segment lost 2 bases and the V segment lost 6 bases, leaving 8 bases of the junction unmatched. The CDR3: CASRTERGGHTDTQYF. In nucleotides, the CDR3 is TGTGCCAGCAGGACCGAGCGGGGGGGCCACACAGATACGCAGTATTTT.

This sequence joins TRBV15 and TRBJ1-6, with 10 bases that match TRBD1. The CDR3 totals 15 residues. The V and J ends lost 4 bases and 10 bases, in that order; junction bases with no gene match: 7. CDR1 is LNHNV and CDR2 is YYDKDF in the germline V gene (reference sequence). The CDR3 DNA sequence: TGTGCCACCAGCACTAGCGACAGGGGGCCCTCACCCCTCCACTTT. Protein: CATSTSDRGPSPLHF. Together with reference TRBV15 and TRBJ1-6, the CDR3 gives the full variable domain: DAMVIQNPRYQVTQFGKPVTLSCSQTLNHNVMYWYQQKSSQAPKLLFHYYDKDFNNEADTPDNFQSRRPNTSFCFLDIRSPGLGDTAMYLCATSTSDRGPSPLHFGNGTRLTVT.

Here the CDR3 reads CSARDRGNIGELFF. The CDR3 DNA sequence: TGCAGTGCTAGAGATCGGGGGAATATCGGGGAGCTGTTTTTT. V and J are TRBV20-1 and TRBJ2-2; D possibly corresponds to TRBD2 (6 bases). Germline CDR1 reads DFQATT; CDR2 reads SNEGSKA (reference sequence). V was pared by 0 bases and J by 7 bases, with 12 bases between. CDR3 length: 14 amino acids.

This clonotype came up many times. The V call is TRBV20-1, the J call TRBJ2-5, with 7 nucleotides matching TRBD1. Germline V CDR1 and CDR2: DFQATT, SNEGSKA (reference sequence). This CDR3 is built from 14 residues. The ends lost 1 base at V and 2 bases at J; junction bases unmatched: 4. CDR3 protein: CSARAPGQQETQYF. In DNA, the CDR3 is TGCAGTGCTAGAGCTCCGGGACAGCAAGAGACCCAGTACTTC.

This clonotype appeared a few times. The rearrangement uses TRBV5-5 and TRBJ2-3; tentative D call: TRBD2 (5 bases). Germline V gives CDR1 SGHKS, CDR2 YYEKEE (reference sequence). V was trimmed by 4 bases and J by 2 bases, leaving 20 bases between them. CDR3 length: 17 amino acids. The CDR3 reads CASSPEILGEPTDTQYF. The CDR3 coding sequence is TGTGCCAGCAGCCCGGAAATTCTGGGAGAACCCACAGATACGCAGTATTTT. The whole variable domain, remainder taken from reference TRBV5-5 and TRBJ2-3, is DAGVTQSPTHLIKTRGQQVTLRCSPISGHKSVSWYQQVLGQGPQFIFQYYEKEERGRGNFPDRFSARQFPNYSSELNVNALLLGDSALYLCASSPEILGEPTDTQYFGPGTRLTVL.

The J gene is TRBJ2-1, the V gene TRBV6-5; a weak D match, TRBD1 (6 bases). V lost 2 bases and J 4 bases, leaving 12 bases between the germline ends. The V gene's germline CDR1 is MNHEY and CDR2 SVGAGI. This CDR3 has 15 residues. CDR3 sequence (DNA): TGTGCCAGCAGTTACCTCCAGGGGCGGTACAATGAGCAGTTCTTC. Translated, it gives CASSYLQGRYNEQFF.

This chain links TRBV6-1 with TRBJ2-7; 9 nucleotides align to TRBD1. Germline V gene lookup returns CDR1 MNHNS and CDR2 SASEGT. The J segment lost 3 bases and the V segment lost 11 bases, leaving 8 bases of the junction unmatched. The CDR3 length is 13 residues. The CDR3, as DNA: TGTGCCGCCAGACAGGGGGTCAACTACGAGCAGTACTTC. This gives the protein CAARQGVNYEQYF.

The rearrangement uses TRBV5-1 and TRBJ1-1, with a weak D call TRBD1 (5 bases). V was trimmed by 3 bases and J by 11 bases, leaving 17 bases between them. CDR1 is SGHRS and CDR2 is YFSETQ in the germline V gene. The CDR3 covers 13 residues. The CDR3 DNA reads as TGCGCCAGCAGCTCGACCCAGACAGCGCGGGCTTTCTTT. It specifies CASSSTQTARAFF.

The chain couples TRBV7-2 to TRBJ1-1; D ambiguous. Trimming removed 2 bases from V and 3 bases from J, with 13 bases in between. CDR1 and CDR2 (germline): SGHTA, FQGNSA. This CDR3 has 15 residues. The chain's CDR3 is CASSLSDTRDTEAFF. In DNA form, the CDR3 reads TGTGCCAGCAGCTTATCAGATACGAGGGACACTGAAGCTTTCTTT.

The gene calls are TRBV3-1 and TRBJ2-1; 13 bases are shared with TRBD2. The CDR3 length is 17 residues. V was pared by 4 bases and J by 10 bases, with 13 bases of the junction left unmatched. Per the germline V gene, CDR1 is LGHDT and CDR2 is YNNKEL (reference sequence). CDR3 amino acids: CASSPPFTSGRAREQFF. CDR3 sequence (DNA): TGTGCCAGCAGCCCTCCCTTCACTAGCGGGAGGGCGAGGGAGCAGTTCTTC.

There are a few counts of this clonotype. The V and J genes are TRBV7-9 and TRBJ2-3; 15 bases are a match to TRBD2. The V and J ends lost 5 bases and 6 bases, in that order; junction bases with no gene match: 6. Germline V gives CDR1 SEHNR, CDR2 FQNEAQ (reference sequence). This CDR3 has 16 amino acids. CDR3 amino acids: CASSGGTSGGRDTQYF. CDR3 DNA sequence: TGTGCCAGCAGCGGCGGGACTAGCGGGGGGCGGGATACGCAGTATTTT.

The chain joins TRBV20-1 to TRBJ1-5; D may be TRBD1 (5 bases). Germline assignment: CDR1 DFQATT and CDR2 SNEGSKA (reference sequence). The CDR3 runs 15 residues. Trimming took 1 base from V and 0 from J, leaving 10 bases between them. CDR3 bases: TGCAGTGCTAGAGGACAGCCCTATAGCAATCAGCCCCAGCATTTT. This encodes CSARGQPYSNQPQHF.

For the CDR3, the DNA is TGTGCCAGCAGTGAATACGGACAATTGGGCACAGATACGCAGTATTTT. This gives the protein CASSEYGQLGTDTQYF. The gene calls are TRBV2 and TRBJ2-3, with D maybe TRBD1 (5 bases). V was clipped by 2 bases and J by 1 base, with 13 bases between them. CDR1 is SNHLY and CDR2 is FYNNEI in the germline V gene. The CDR3 consists of 16 residues. The whole variable domain, remainder taken from reference TRBV2 and TRBJ2-3, is EPEVTQTPSHQVTQMGQEVILRCVPISNHLYFYWYRQILGQKVEFLVSFYNNEISEKSEIFDDQFSVERPDGSNFTLKIRSTKLEDSAMYFCASSEYGQLGTDTQYFGPGTRLTVL.

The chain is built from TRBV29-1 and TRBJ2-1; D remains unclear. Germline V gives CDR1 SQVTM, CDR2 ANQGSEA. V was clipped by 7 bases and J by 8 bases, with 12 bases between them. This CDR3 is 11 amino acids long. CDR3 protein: CSAGEGYEQFF. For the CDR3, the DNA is TGCAGCGCCGGAGAAGGCTATGAGCAGTTCTTC.